This record covers a single T cell receptor beta chain. What this receptor recognizes is not known. Within one base of it there is no much larger clone, and no base qualities were kept. Reading from cysteine to phenylalanine, the CDR3 counts 12 amino acids. The entry retains the CDR3 DNA only, 36 bases that are in frame from base 1. The germline V gene (reference sequence) sets CDR1 to LNHDA and CDR2 to SQIVND. Cut back by 2 bases and 6 bases, the V and J ends lie 5 bases apart. To sequence the TCRbeta CDR3 region, genomic DNA was isolated from the sorted cells. The immunoSEQ Assay was used for sequencing of TCRbeta CDR3 regions. TCRdb limited this immuneACCESS table to in-frame rearrangements with V and J called. A share of clones is missing; checked studies link under half to unresolved V genes, and the rest is unexplained. Across this sample there are more than 75,000 clones, with about 85% seen only once. 0.8% to 1% of the sample is held by the ten biggest clonotypes.

The trial excluded patients who had a history of autoimmune disease or who were on systemic immunosuppression. In every dose cohort, peripheral blood was drawn for TCR sequencing at baseline, cycle 4 day 1, and cycle 7 day 1. The samples were drawn from a first-in-human, open-label, multicenter phase I dose-escalation trial of ivuxolimab. Adults with locally advanced or metastatic melanoma, renal cell carcinoma, hepatocellular carcinoma or head and neck squamous cell carcinoma were enrolled in the trial. CD4+ and CD8+ T cells were sorted separately from peripheral blood before TCR sequencing. The data derive from a study of OX40 agonist ivuxolimab in advanced cancers. General notes on the study: Ivuxolimab was an agonistic, fully human IgG2 monoclonal antibody directed against OX40 (CD134), a costimulatory receptor. A male proportion of under 85% and a mean age of approximately 61 years, ranging from about 20 to 79, were recorded for the dose-escalation cohort. The paper covers the monotherapy dose-escalation part of the phase I ivuxolimab trial, which included N ≈ 50 patients. Intravenous ivuxolimab was administered to patients every 2 weeks at six dose levels: 0.01, 0.1, 0.3, 1.5, 3 and 10 mg/kg. Of the approximately 50 dose-escalation patients, hepatocellular carcinoma was present in about 19, melanoma in around 15, renal cell carcinoma in 9 and head and neck cancer in 9. Peripheral TCRbeta sequencing aimed to test whether ivuxolimab altered TCR sequence diversity and caused clonal T-cell expansion. Patients were allowed to have had prior anti-PD-1, anti-PD-L1 or anti-CTLA-4 therapy, and 30% to 50% of the dose-escalation patients had previously received checkpoint inhibitors. Partial responses occurred in three dose-escalation patients, of whom one had hepatocellular carcinoma and two had cutaneous melanoma.

Paper-wide results and their limitations: Which antigens the clonally expanded peripheral T cells were specific for was not determined. In the 0.1-3.0 mg/kg groups, partial responders had among the lowest normalized peripheral clonal expansion, particularly in CD8+ T cells. At doses from 0.1 to 3.0 mg/kg, clonal expansion was seen in both CD4+ and CD8+ blood T cells between baseline and week 6. Low levels of normalized T-cell clonal expansion were also shown by some nonresponding patients. On average, CD8+ T cells showed more expanded clones than CD4+ T cells after ivuxolimab.

The sample in question was CD4+ or CD8+ T cells sorted from blood, obtained in a trial of the OX40 agonist ivuxolimab. Recombination connected TRBV19 to TRBJ1-5; the D gene is not confidently resolved. This clonotype originated in an adult with an advanced solid tumor such as melanoma, head and neck, liver or kidney cancer. The CDR3 reads as follows: CASSISGQPQHF. In nucleotide form, the sequence is TGTGCCAGTAGTATATCTGGTCAGCCCCAGCATTTT.